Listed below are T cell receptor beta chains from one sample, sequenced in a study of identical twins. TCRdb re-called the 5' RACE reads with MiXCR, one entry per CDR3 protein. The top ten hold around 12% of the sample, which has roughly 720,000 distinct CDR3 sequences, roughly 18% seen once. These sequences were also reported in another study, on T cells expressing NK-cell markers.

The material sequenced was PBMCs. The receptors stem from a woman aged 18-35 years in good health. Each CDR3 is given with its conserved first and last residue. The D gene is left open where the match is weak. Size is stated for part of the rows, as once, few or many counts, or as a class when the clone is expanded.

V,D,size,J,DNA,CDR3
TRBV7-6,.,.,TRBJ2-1,TGTGCCAGCAGCTTATATGGAGACAGTACATCCTACAATGAGCAGTTCTTC,CASSLYGDSTSYNEQFF
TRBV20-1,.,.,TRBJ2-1,TGCAGTGCGCTAGACCCAAACTACAATGAGCAGTTCTTC,CSALDPNYNEQFF
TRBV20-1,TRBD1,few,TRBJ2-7,TGCAGTGCTCCGACAGGGGGCTTTACCTACGAGCAGTACTTC,CSAPTGGFTYEQYF
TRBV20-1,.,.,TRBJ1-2,TGCAGTGCTTCACTCGGGGGGGCGGTTGACTATGGCTACACCTTC,CSASLGGAVDYGYTF
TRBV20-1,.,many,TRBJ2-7,TGCAGTGCTGCCCTACTGCAGTCCGGCGTCGGCGAGCAGTACTTC,CSAALLQSGVGEQYF
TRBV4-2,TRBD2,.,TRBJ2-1,TGTGCCAGCAGCCAAGATCTGAGCGGGGGGAGCTCCTACAATGAGCAGTTCTTC,CASSQDLSGGSSYNEQFF
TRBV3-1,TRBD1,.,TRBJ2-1,TGTGCCAGCAGCTACGGACAGGGGGCGCCTTATGAGCAGTTCTTC,CASSYGQGAPYEQFF
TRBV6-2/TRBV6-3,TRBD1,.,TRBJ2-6,TGTGCCAGCAGTTACTCGGCAGAATTAGGACAGGGGGCGACTGGGGCCAACGTCCTGACTTTC,CASSYSAELGQGATGANVLTF
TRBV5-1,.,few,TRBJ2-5,TGCGCCAGCAGCCGGGACGGTGGAGGAGAGACCCAGTACTTC,CASSRDGGGETQYF
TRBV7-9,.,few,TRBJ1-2,TGTGCCAGCAGCTTAGAATCGGGCTATGGCTACACCTTC,CASSLESGYGYTF
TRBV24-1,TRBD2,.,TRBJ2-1,TGTGCCACCTCCAGGACTAGCGGGGGGATTTCTGAGCAGTTCTTC,CATSRTSGGISEQFF
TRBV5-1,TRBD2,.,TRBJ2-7,TGCGCCAGCAGCCCCGCCGGACTAGCGGGTTCGTCCTACGAGCAGTACTTC,CASSPAGLAGSSYEQYF
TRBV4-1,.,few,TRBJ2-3,TGCGCCAGCAGCCAAGTTGAGGACTATAGCACAGATACGCAGTATTTT,CASSQVEDYSTDTQYF
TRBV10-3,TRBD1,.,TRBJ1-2,TGTGCCATCAGACTTCCGGGACAGGGTTTACGAGGCTACACCTTC,CAIRLPGQGLRGYTF
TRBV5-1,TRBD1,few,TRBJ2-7,TGCGCCAGCAGCCCGATCTCACAGGGGTTTCACGAGCAGTACTTC,CASSPISQGFHEQYF
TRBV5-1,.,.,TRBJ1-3,TGCGCCAGCAGCTTGGGGGACAGAAACACCATATATTTT,CASSLGDRNTIYF
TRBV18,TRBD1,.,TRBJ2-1,TGTGCCAGCTCACCGGGACAGGAGCAATTTGAGCAGTTCTTC,CASSPGQEQFEQFF
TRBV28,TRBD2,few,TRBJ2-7,TGTGCCAGCATTGTCGGAGGGAGGGCGGGTGAGCAGTACTTC,CASIVGGRAGEQYF
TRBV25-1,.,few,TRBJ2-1,TGTGCCAGCAGTATTGGGAACAATGAGCAGTTCTTC,CASSIGNNEQFF
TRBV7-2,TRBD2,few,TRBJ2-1,TGTGCCAGCAGCTTAGCCGGGACTAGCGGGAGGCCCATTTACAATGAGCAGTTCTTC,CASSLAGTSGRPIYNEQFF
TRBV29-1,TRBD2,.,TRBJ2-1,TGCAGCGTTGCACTAGCGGGGGCCTCTACCTACAATGAGCAGTTCTTC,CSVALAGASTYNEQFF
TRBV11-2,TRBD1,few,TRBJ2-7,TGTGCCAGCAGCTTATTGACAGGGAAACCCTACGAGCAGTACTTC,CASSLLTGKPYEQYF
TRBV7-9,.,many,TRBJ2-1,TGTGCCAGCAGCGGTTCCAGGGGCAGCTCCTACAATGAGCAGTTCTTC,CASSGSRGSSYNEQFF
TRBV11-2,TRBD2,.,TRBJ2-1,TGTGCCAGCAGCTCATCTAGCGGGGGGGCCTACAATGAGCAGTTCTTC,CASSSSSGGAYNEQFF
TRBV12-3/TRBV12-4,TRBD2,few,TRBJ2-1,TGTGCCAGCACCTCGGCGGGGGAGATATACAATGAGCAGTTCTTC,CASTSAGEIYNEQFF
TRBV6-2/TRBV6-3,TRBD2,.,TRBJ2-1,TGTGCCAGCAGTACTAGCGGGAGGACAAATGAGCAGTTCTTC,CASSTSGRTNEQFF
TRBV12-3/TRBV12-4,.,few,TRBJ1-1,TGTGCCAGCAGTACACTCTCGCAAACGAACACTGAAGCTTTCTTT,CASSTLSQTNTEAFF
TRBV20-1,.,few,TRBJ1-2,TGCAGTGCTAGAGTGACAGTTTACTATGGCTACACCTTC,CSARVTVYYGYTF
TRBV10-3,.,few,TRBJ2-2,TGTGCCATCTTGCGGGTAGGACGGACCGGGGAGCTGTTTTTT,CAILRVGRTGELFF
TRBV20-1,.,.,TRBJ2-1,TGCAGTGCTTTTCAACCCAGCTCCTACAATGAGCAGTTCTTC,CSAFQPSSYNEQFF
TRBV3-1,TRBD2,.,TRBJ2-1,TGTGCCAGCAGCCAAGGCCGTCCCCGTGGCGGGAGCTCCTACAATGAGCAGTTCTTC,CASSQGRPRGGSSYNEQFF
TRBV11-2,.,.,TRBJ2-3,TGTGCCAGCAGCAAAGGGGGTACGCAGTATTTT,CASSKGGTQYF
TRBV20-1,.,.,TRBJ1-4,TGCAGTGCTAGAGGCCCGGGCGAAGGTGAAAAACTGTTTTTT,CSARGPGEGEKLFF
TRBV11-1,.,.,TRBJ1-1,TGTGCCAGCAGAGGCCTGGCACAGGACACTGAAGCTTTCTTT,CASRGLAQDTEAFF
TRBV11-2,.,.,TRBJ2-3,TGTGCCAGCAGCTTACGTCTCCGTGTGGCAGATACGCAGTATTTT,CASSLRLRVADTQYF
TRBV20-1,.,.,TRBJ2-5,TGCAGTGCTAGGGGCAGGCGCCAAGAGACCCAGTACTTC,CSARGRRQETQYF
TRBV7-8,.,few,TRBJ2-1,TGTGCCAGCAGCTCCCCTTCTCTAGCGACGGACTACAATGAGCAGTTCTTC,CASSSPSLATDYNEQFF
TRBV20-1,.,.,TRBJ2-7,TGCAGTGCTAGCGGCATGGACCACGAGCAGTACTTC,CSASGMDHEQYF
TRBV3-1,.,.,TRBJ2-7,TGTGCCAGCAGCCAAGATAGGCTGGGAGTCTCCTACGAGCAGTACTTC,CASSQDRLGVSYEQYF
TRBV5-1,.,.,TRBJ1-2,TGCGCCAGCAGCAGTCCAGGGGTTGAGGGCTACACCTTC,CASSSPGVEGYTF
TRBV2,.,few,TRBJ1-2,TGTGCCAGCACCGACGGACAAGGCTACACCTTC,CASTDGQGYTF
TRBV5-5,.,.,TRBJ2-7,TGTGCCAGCAGTCTGGCTCAAACCTACGAGCAGTACTTC,CASSLAQTYEQYF
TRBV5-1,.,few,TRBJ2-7,TGCGCCAGCAGCTTGGATCGGGCCACCTACGAGCAGTACTTC,CASSLDRATYEQYF
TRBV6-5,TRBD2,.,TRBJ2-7,TGTGCCAGCAGTTACGGGACTAGCGCCGCCGAGCAGTACTTC,CASSYGTSAAEQYF
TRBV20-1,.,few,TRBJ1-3,TGCAGTGCTAGAGTCCCACAGGGATTCGGTGGAAACACCATATATTTT,CSARVPQGFGGNTIYF
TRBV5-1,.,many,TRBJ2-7,TGCGCCAGCAGCTGGGGACTGTCAATTAGCTCCTACGAGCAGTACTTC,CASSWGLSISSYEQYF
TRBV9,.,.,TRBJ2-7,TGTGCCAGCAGCCCCGAGGGGGGAGACGAGCAGTACTTC,CASSPEGGDEQYF
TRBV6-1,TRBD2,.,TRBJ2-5,TGTGCCAGTCTAAAGCTACTAGCGGGGGGGCAAGAGACCCAGTACTTC,CASLKLLAGGQETQYF
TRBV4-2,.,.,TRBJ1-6,TGTGCCAGCACTACTGGGGATTCACCCCTCCACTTT,CASTTGDSPLHF
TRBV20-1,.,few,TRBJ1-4,TGCAGTGCTACCTCCCGTGGGCCGGGTGAAAAACTGTTTTTT,CSATSRGPGEKLFF
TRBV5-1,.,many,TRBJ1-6,TGCGCCAGCAGCGAATCGGGCGATTCACCCCTCCACTTT,CASSESGDSPLHF
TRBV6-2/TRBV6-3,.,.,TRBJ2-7,TGTGCCAGCAGTTACTTCCCAGGGAGAGAGCAGTACTTC,CASSYFPGREQYF
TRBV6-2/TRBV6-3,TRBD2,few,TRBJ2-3,TGTGCCAGCAGGAGCGGGAGAGGTGCAGATACGCAGTATTTT,CASRSGRGADTQYF
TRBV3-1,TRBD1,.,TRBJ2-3,TGTGCCAGCAGCCCCGGGGGACAGGACACAGATACGCAGTATTTT,CASSPGGQDTDTQYF
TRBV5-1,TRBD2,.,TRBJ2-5,TGCGCCAGCAGCTTGGCCGGGACTAGCGGACAAGAGACCCAGTACTTC,CASSLAGTSGQETQYF